What follows are 29 T cell receptor beta chains derived from one specimen sequenced in a study of blood T cells in healthy people across ages. Through a sample-barcoded 5' primer and a J-beta primer mix, a second PCR was run for roughly 6 to 12 cycles. Using its own MiXCR run on the 5' RACE reads, TCRdb lists one record per CDR3 protein. The table records 750,000 to 850,000 distinct CDR3 sequences, 20% to 25% of them present only once. The same sample was also used in a study of T cells of mothers and their children.

The sequenced sample consisted of blood. The receptors here all came from a boy under 18 in good health.

V and J are TRBV12-3 or TRBV12-4 and TRBJ2-5; 8 positions agree with TRBD2. TRBJ2-1 matches the DNA end more closely, so the J call is doubtful. The CDR3 runs 16 residues. CDR3 DNA sequence: TGTGCCAGCACTGAATCTAGCGGGCGAAGCAACAATGAGCAGTTCTTC. Residues: CASTESSGRSNNEQFF.

This clonotype was seen a handful of times. V gene TRBV4-3 combines with J gene TRBJ1-1, with 9 positions matching TRBD1. V shed 0 bases, J shed 4 bases, and the junction held 6 bases outside the gene matches. The CDR3 is 16 residues long. Germline CDR1 reads LGHNA; CDR2 reads YSLEER. CDR3 sequence: CASSQDLRTGATEAFF. The CDR3 bases are TGCGCCAGCAGCCAAGATCTCAGGACAGGGGCCACTGAAGCTTTCTTT.

The chain recombines TRBV4-3 with TRBJ2-1; 9 nucleotides align to TRBD2. The CDR3 is 15 amino acids. The germline gives CDR1 LGHNA, CDR2 YSLEER. J gave up 3 bases and V 1 base, and 1 base lay outside the gene matches. The CDR3 DNA follows: TGCGCCAGCAGCCAAGCTAGCGGGGACTACAATGAGCAGTTCTTC. The encoded protein is CASSQASGDYNEQFF.

The V call is TRBV6-2 or TRBV6-3, the J call TRBJ2-5; no clear D. The V end was cut by 4 bases, the J end by 5 bases, with 20 bases between. Germline values: CDR1 MNHEY, CDR2 SVGEGT. The CDR3 runs to 16 residues. CDR3 sequence: CASSSLRTGEWETQYF. The CDR3 DNA is TGTGCCAGCAGTTCCTTGCGGACCGGAGAGTGGGAGACCCAGTACTTC.

The J gene is TRBJ1-2, the V gene TRBV4-3; D is uncertain. The CDR3 sequence is 15 residues long. Per germline, CDR1 LGHNA and CDR2 YSLEER. V was pared by 0 bases and J by 4 bases, with 12 bases between. The CDR3 sequence: CASSQEISTVYGYTF. In DNA, the CDR3 is TGCGCCAGCAGCCAAGAAATAAGCACAGTCTATGGCTACACCTTC.

J is TRBJ2-5 and V is TRBV4-1; D gene ambiguous. The V end was cut by 4 bases, the J end by 7 bases, with 16 bases between. CDR3 length: 14 amino acids. Germline CDR1 MGHRA, CDR2 YSYEKL. CDR3 coding DNA: TGCGCCAGCAGCCCCGCTGGAGTAGTCGGGACCCAGTACTTC. It encodes CASSPAGVVGTQYF.

The chain combines TRBV28 with TRBJ1-2; TRBD1 agrees at 10 bases. The V and J ends lost 6 bases and 2 bases, in that order; junction bases with no gene match: 6. Germline V gives CDR1 MDHEN, CDR2 SYDVKM. The CDR3 length is 15 residues. CDR3 sequence: CASRNRGQGNYGYTF. For the CDR3, the DNA is TGTGCCAGCAGAAACCGGGGACAGGGGAACTATGGCTACACCTTC.

This clonotype was seen more than once but under ten times. The V call is TRBV7-2, the J call TRBJ2-3; the D gene is possibly TRBD1 (5 bases). Near its end, the DNA agrees better with TRBJ1-5, so the J call may be wrong. This CDR3 is built from 16 residues. CDR1 and CDR2 from the germline V gene are SGHTA and FQGNSA. CDR3 nucleotide sequence: TGTGCCAGCAGCCCCTTCCCACGGGGGAGCACAGATACGCAGCATTTT. This sequence encodes CASSPFPRGSTDTQHF.

As regards this clonotype: The junction and the germline gene differ at one end; a read error may be behind it. The chain carries TRBV12-3 or TRBV12-4 and TRBJ2-5; D is perhaps TRBD2 (6 bases). This CDR3 has 13 amino acids. CDR3 DNA: TGTGCCAGCAGTGCCAAGGGACTCCGGGGCCCGTTCTTC. Translation: CASSAKGLRGPFF.

The genes are TRBV9 and TRBJ2-2; 7 positions match TRBD2. CDR1 is SGDLS and CDR2 is YYNGEE in the germline V gene. The V gene end was trimmed by 4 bases and the J gene end by 5 bases; junction bases not matched to a gene: 11. The CDR3 length is 16 residues. The CDR3 DNA is TGTGCCAGCAGCCCTCGACTAGCAAGTTTTACCGGGGAGCTGTTTTTT. This gives the protein CASSPRLASFTGELFF. The whole variable domain, remainder taken from reference TRBV9 and TRBJ2-2, is DSGVTQTPKHLITATGQRVTLRCSPRSGDLSVYWYQQSLDQGLQFLIQYYNGEERAKGNILERFSAQQFPDLHSELNLSSLELGDSALYFCASSPRLASFTGELFFGEGSRLTVL.

The chain carries TRBV5-1 and TRBJ2-2, with TRBD2 identical over 10 bases. V was clipped by 5 bases and J by 9 bases; unmatched bases: 22. There are 19 residues in the CDR3. Looked up from germline, CDR1 is SGHRS and CDR2 is YFSETQ. The CDR3 coding sequence is TGCGCCAGCAGGAGAGGGCCGTCTAGCGGGGGAGTGATGGTCCGGGAGCTGTTTTTT. It is translated as CASRRGPSSGGVMVRELFF.

The V and J genes are TRBV28 and TRBJ2-5; maybe TRBD2 (5 bases). With 6 bases removed from V and 11 bases from J, the gap between germline ends came to 16 bases. The germline V gene has CDR1 MDHEN and CDR2 SYDVKM. This CDR3 is 12 amino acids long. The CDR3 DNA reads TGTGCCAGCAGCCTCAATTTTAGGGAGCAGTACTTC. It specifies CASSLNFREQYF.

The V and J genes are TRBV29-1 and TRBJ1-2; D gene unclear. Germline CDR1 SQVTM, CDR2 ANQGSEA. V was pared by 6 bases and J by 4 bases, with 12 bases between. The CDR3 extends over 12 amino acids. CDR3 DNA sequence: TGCAGCGTGGTGGGTTCGCTCTATGGCTACACCTTC. It translates to CSVVGSLYGYTF.

This sequence joins TRBV9 and TRBJ2-1; 7 nucleotides align to TRBD2. This CDR3 has 15 amino acids. The germline CDR1 and CDR2 sequences are SGDLS and YYNGEE. V gave up 1 base and J gave up 0 bases; unmatched junction bases: 1. This chain's CDR3 is CASSVSGISYNEQFF. Written as DNA, the CDR3 is TGTGCCAGCAGCGTAAGCGGGATCTCCTACAATGAGCAGTTCTTC.

The V gene is TRBV18, the J gene TRBJ2-4; 7 bases are a match to TRBD2. CDR3 size: 16 residues. The V and J ends lost 1 base and 8 bases, in that order; junction bases with no gene match: 11. In germline, CDR1 is KGHSH, CDR2 LQKENI. CDR3 DNA sequence: TGTGCCAGCTCACCACTAAAGACGGGAGGAGTTGACATTCAGTACTTC. Translated: CASSPLKTGGVDIQYF.

V usage is TRBV9 and J usage is TRBJ1-2, with a weak D call TRBD1 (5 bases). Germline values: CDR1 SGDLS, CDR2 YYNGEE. The CDR3 covers 15 residues. Trimming took 0 bases from V and 1 from J, leaving 10 bases between them. CDR3 in amino acids: CASSVDPGDNYGYTF. DNA for the CDR3: TGTGCCAGCAGCGTAGATCCGGGGGATAACTATGGCTACACCTTC.

There are a few counts of this clonotype. This rearrangement joins TRBV7-2 to TRBJ2-1; D may match TRBD1 or TRBD2 (6 bases each). TRBJ2-7 explains the end of the DNA better; the J call may be wrong. CDR3 length: 13 amino acids. Germline CDR1 SGHTA, CDR2 FQGNSA. The CDR3 DNA sequence: TGTGCCAGCAGCTTGAAAGGGGGGAGCGGGCAGTACTTC. Its translation: CASSLKGGSGQYF.

V gene TRBV4-2 combines with J gene TRBJ2-7; 7 bases match TRBD1. This CDR3 comprises 15 residues. V lost 0 bases to trimming and J lost 5 bases; unmatched junction nucleotides: 7. Germline V CDR1 and CDR2: LGHNA, YNFKEQ. The CDR3 region is CASSQENLQGDEQYF. The DNA for the CDR3 is TGTGCCAGCAGCCAAGAAAATTTGCAGGGGGACGAGCAGTACTTC.

The chain recombines TRBV18 with TRBJ2-7; 7 bases are shared with TRBD1. The CDR3 totals 16 residues. Looked up from germline, CDR1 is KGHSH and CDR2 is LQKENI. V lost 5 bases and J lost 6; bases outside the gene matches: 16. CDR3 bases: TGTGCCAGCTCATCTAAAACAGGGGAGACGTTGGGCGAGCAGTACTTC. Protein: CASSSKTGETLGEQYF.

This clonotype was recorded at least ten times. The CDR3 region is CASSLAGREETQYF. The CDR3 DNA reads as TGTGCCAGCAGTTTAGCCGGGAGGGAAGAGACCCAGTACTTC. The V gene is TRBV28, the J gene TRBJ2-5, with 8 bases matching TRBD2. The CDR3 extends over 14 amino acids. CDR1 MDHEN and CDR2 SYDVKM come from the germline V gene. Unmatched junction bases numbered 2, after V lost 2 bases and J lost 3 bases.

The chain employs TRBV20-1 and TRBJ2-3, with 10 bases fitting TRBD1. The J segment lost 4 bases and the V segment lost 0 bases, leaving 4 bases of the junction unmatched. The CDR3 consists of 15 residues. Germline assignment: CDR1 DFQATT and CDR2 SNEGSKA (reference sequence). CDR3 DNA: TGCAGTGCTAGAGACAGACAGGGGGCCCCAGATACGCAGTATTTT. Translating it yields CSARDRQGAPDTQYF.

The rearrangement joins TRBV28 to TRBJ2-7, with TRBD2 as a possible D gene (5 bases). This CDR3 is built from 13 residues. V lost 4 bases and J lost 1, with 8 bases in between. Germline loops: CDR1 MDHEN, CDR2 SYDVKM. CDR3 nucleotide sequence: TGTGCCAGCAGTTACCGGGAATCCTACGAGCAGTACTTC. This translates into CASSYRESYEQYF.

This clonotype was observed many times. The chain couples TRBV2 to TRBJ1-1, with unresolved D. Trimming stripped 2 bases from V and 1 base from J, with 5 bases between. The length of the CDR3 is 13 residues. Germline V gene sequence: CDR1 SNHLY, CDR2 FYNNEI. CDR3 in DNA: TGTGCCAGCAGTGAAAACAGGAACACTGAAGCTTTCTTT. Its translation: CASSENRNTEAFF.

V and J are TRBV4-3 and TRBJ2-3, with 7 bases aligning to TRBD2. The ends lost 1 base at V and 4 bases at J; junction bases unmatched: 5. This CDR3 region has 15 residues. CDR1 is LGHNA and CDR2 is YSLEER in the germline V gene. As DNA, the CDR3 is TGCGCCAGCAGCCAAGCTAGCGGCCCCGCAGATACGCAGTATTTT. Translated: CASSQASGPADTQYF.

This chain connects TRBV18 to TRBJ2-3; D uncertain. The ends were cut back, 4 bases at V and 1 base at J, with 9 bases in the middle. CDR3 length: 14 residues. Germline V gives CDR1 KGHSH, CDR2 LQKENI. The CDR3 region has the DNA TGTGCCAGCTCACTGACATTTGGCACAGATACGCAGTATTTT. As protein: CASSLTFGTDTQYF. The whole variable domain, filled in from reference TRBV18 and TRBJ2-3, reads NAGVMQNPRHLVRRRGQEARLRCSPMKGHSHVYWYRQLPEEGLKFMVYLQKENIIDESGMPKERFSAEFPKEGPSILRIQQVVRGDSAAYFCASSLTFGTDTQYFGPGTRLTVL.

There are a few counts of this clonotype. The V call is TRBV27, the J call TRBJ1-5; D is unclear. This CDR3 contains 9 residues. Trimming pared 5 bases from V and 16 bases from J, leaving 9 bases between. CDR1 is MNHEY, CDR2 SMNVEV, per germline (reference sequence). The CDR3 bases are TGTGCCAGCAGTGCCCCTCGACATTTT. Translated, it gives CASSAPRHF.

This clonotype occurred once. CDR3 sequence: CASSLISANTGELFF. As DNA, the CDR3 is TGTGCCAGCAGTTTAATATCAGCCAACACCGGGGAGCTGTTTTTT. The rearrangement joins TRBV12-3 or TRBV12-4 to TRBJ2-2; D call uncertain. This CDR3 spans 15 amino acids. Deletions cut 2 bases from V and 2 bases from J, with 9 bases between.

V gene TRBV4-3 combines with J gene TRBJ2-1, with D unclear. The V end lost 6 bases, the J end lost 7 bases, and 10 bases lay between the germline ends. This CDR3 has 12 amino acids. Germline assignment: CDR1 LGHNA and CDR2 YSLEER. CDR3 in amino acids: CASSFAGNEQFF. DNA for the CDR3: TGCGCCAGCAGTTTTGCTGGGAATGAGCAGTTCTTC.

For this clonotype: Relative to the germline gene, one junction end is altered; a read error may explain this. The chain recombines TRBV28 with TRBJ2-4; D uncertain. This CDR3 is built from 11 residues. In germline, CDR1 is MDHEN, CDR2 SYDVKM. For the CDR3, the DNA is TGTGCCAGCAGTTTATTTGACATTCGGTACTTC. Encoded protein: CASSLFDIRYF.